These T cell receptor beta chains were read from a single sample in a study of T-cell reconstitution after alpha-beta-depleted transplantation in children. A single record per CDR3 protein comes from TCRdb applying MiXCR to the PCR reads. Seen here are 360,000 or so distinct CDR3 sequences, about 20% observed once, and the top ten hold 3% to 4%. The specimen comprised PBMCs from the stem cell graft donor, sampled from the stem cell graft. Every receptor here comes from a human donor who donated a stem cell graft to a child with acute myeloid leukemia. CDR3s include the opening cysteine and the closing phenylalanine or tryptophan.

V gene: TRBV7-9; CDR3 protein: CASSPRTGGDTDTQYF
V gene: TRBV19; CDR3 protein: CASSTRRDHQNYGYTF
V gene: TRBV5-1; CDR3 protein: CASSSGQAYTGELFF
V gene: TRBV20-1; CDR3 protein: CSARDRGFFTDTQYF
V gene: TRBV7-2; CDR3 protein: CASSLVEFYEQYF
V gene: TRBV3-1; CDR3 protein: CASSPRVGGYNEQFF
V gene: TRBV6-1; CDR3 protein: CASSERLLGTGELFF
V gene: TRBV29-1; CDR3 protein: CSADRDRNTIYF
V gene: TRBV5-1; CDR3 protein: CASSLGDRVGEQYF
V gene: TRBV6-2/TRBV6-3; CDR3 protein: CASSSRASGRSGEQYF
V gene: TRBV5-1; CDR3 protein: CASSFQGEATNEKLFF
V gene: TRBV20-1; CDR3 protein: CSAPPYGPGNEQFF
V gene: TRBV6-1; CDR3 protein: CASRSYRGSNTEAFF
V gene: TRBV20-1; CDR3 protein: CSARHTGTGLAGELFF
V gene: TRBV4-3; CDR3 protein: CASSQDIGIAGSYEQYF
V gene: TRBV7-2; CDR3 protein: CASSYDEFSRGDTQYF
V gene: TRBV28; CDR3 protein: CASRKVAGTAYEQYF
V gene: TRBV7-6; CDR3 protein: CASSSDLKPSGRVNEQFF
V gene: TRBV29-1; CDR3 protein: CSVAGLAGNYEQYF
V gene: TRBV24-1; CDR3 protein: CATSDLNSYEQYF
V gene: TRBV7-9; CDR3 protein: CASVPGQGRGDTQYF
V gene: TRBV7-2; CDR3 protein: CASSLARAKSGTDTQYF
V gene: TRBV29-1; CDR3 protein: CSVVQGYNEQFF
V gene: TRBV12-3/TRBV12-4; CDR3 protein: CASSLPGGTEAFF